Listed below are T cell receptor beta chains from one sample, sequenced in a study of shared clonotypes between healthy human individuals. Data came from immunoSEQ multiplex PCR; TCRdb stores just in-frame clones and leaves some out. Of more than 550,000 clones listed, roughly two thirds are singletons. The sample comprised memory CD4+ T cells sorted from blood. Receptors were obtained from a woman aged 25 to 39 in good health. The CDR3 runs from the conserved cysteine through the conserved F or W. Each record gives: V gene, CDR3 length, D gene, clone size, J gene, CDR3 DNA, CDR3 protein. A D gene is named only where the DNA matches it firmly. Rows may omit the clone size; those that give it use once, few, many or a size class.

TRBV28	12	-	-	TRBJ2-7	TGTGCCAGCAGTGGACCTGGGGGTGAGCAGTACTTC	CASSGPGGEQYF
TRBV30	13	-	-	TRBJ2-7	TGTGCCTGGAGTGTTCTGGGAGGTTACGAGCAGTACTTC	CAWSVLGGYEQYF
TRBV7-9	14	-	-	TRBJ2-7	TGTGCCAGCAGCTTAGCCGTCCACCCCTACGAGCAGTACTTC	CASSLAVHPYEQYF
TRBV28	18	-	-	TRBJ1-5	TGTGCCAGCAGCCCACAGAATAGGACAACCTATAGCAATCAGCCCCAGCATTTT	CASSPQNRTTYSNQPQHF
TRBV28	14	TRBD1	-	TRBJ2-1	TGTGCCAGCAGCCCTACAGGGGGCCGCAATGAGCAGTTCTTC	CASSPTGGRNEQFF
TRBV27	15	-	few	TRBJ2-5	TGTGCCAGCGGCAAACTGGGGGCGGAACAAGAGACCCAGTACTTC	CASGKLGAEQETQYF
TRBV7-3	13	-	few	TRBJ2-7	TGTGCCAGCAGCCCTCACCAGGGCTACGAGCAGTACTTC	CASSPHQGYEQYF
TRBV28	15	-	-	TRBJ2-1	TGTGCCAGCAGTCCTACCGGGACGGTAGACAATGAGCAGTTCTTC	CASSPTGTVDNEQFF
TRBV19	15	TRBD1	once	TRBJ1-5	TGTGCCAGTACTGCAGGGGGGCGAGGCAATCAGCCCCAGCATTTT	CASTAGGRGNQPQHF
TRBV7-8	14	TRBD2	-	TRBJ2-5	TGTGCCAGCAGCTTTCAAGCGGGAGGGGAGACCCAGTACTTC	CASSFQAGGETQYF
TRBV19	13	-	-	TRBJ2-3	TGTGCCAGTAGACCGGGGGCGACAGATACGCAGTATTTT	CASRPGATDTQYF
TRBV7-9	12	TRBD2	few	TRBJ2-3	TGTGCCAGCCGGCGGGAGTCAGATACGCAGTATTTT	CASRRESDTQYF
TRBV30	13	-	-	TRBJ2-7	TGTGCCTGGGGACCCTTTGGGGCCTACGAGCAGTACTTC	CAWGPFGAYEQYF
TRBV29-1	14	TRBD1	few	TRBJ1-2	TGCAGCGTTGAGAGACAGGGGGGAATTGGTGGCTACACCTTC	CSVERQGGIGGYTF
TRBV5-4	15	TRBD2	-	TRBJ2-7	TGTGCCAGCAGTCCTCCTGGGCCTCTCGGGGGGGAGCAGTACTTC	CASSPPGPLGGEQYF
TRBV9	16	TRBD2	many	TRBJ2-2	TGTGCCAGCAGCCTGACTAGCGGCTACAACACCGGGGAGCTGTTTTTT	CASSLTSGYNTGELFF
TRBV18	18	-	-	TRBJ2-7	TGTGCCAGCTCACCAAACTCTTATCCGGGAACCAAACTCTACGAGCAGTACTTC	CASSPNSYPGTKLYEQYF
TRBV28	12	-	-	TRBJ1-1	TGTGCCAGCAGAAAACTGAGTACTGAAGCTTTCTTT	CASRKLSTEAFF
TRBV28	18	TRBD2	-	TRBJ2-1	TGTGCCAGCAGTAGGCGGGACTACAACCGCCCCTCCTACAATGAGCAGTTCTTC	CASSRRDYNRPSYNEQFF
TRBV19	15	-	-	TRBJ2-7	TGTGCCAGTAGGCGGCGAGGGGACGGACCATACGAGCAGTACTTC	CASRRRGDGPYEQYF
TRBV28	15	-	-	TRBJ1-2	TGTGCCAGCAGCCCCCGGGACGGCCCCTCCAATGGCTACACCTTC	CASSPRDGPSNGYTF
TRBV7-2	15	-	-	TRBJ2-3	TGTGCCAGCAGCTTAGTCCCAGGGGGCACAGATACGCAGTATTTT	CASSLVPGGTDTQYF
TRBV2	13	-	few	TRBJ1-2	TGTGCCAGCAGTATACAGGCCGGGTATGGCTACACCTTC	CASSIQAGYGYTF
TRBV4-2	16	TRBD2	-	TRBJ2-1	TGTGCCAGCAGCCAAGTTGGGGAGCGGGGGTACAATGAGCAGTTCTTC	CASSQVGERGYNEQFF
TRBV7-2	13	-	few	TRBJ2-6	TGTGCCAGCAGCTTAGCTGGGGCCAACGTCCTGACTTTC	CASSLAGANVLTF
TRBV10-3	13	-	-	TRBJ1-5	TGTGCCATCAGGGGGGGGGTTGATCAGCCCCAGCATTTT	CAIRGGVDQPQHF
TRBV9	16	TRBD1	-	TRBJ2-1	TGTGCCAGCAGCGTAGAGAAAATGGGACAGGGAGTCGAGCAGTTCTTC	CASSVEKMGQGVEQFF
TRBV28	14	-	-	TRBJ2-7	TGTGCCAGCAGTTCCCCGACAGCAACCTACGAGCAGTACTTC	CASSSPTATYEQYF
TRBV28	15	TRBD1	-	TRBJ2-7	TGTGCCAGCAGTTTAGCCAGGGGGCTCACCTACGAGCAGTACTTC	CASSLARGLTYEQYF
TRBV10-3	13	TRBD2	-	TRBJ2-1	TGTGCCATCAGTCTAGCGGGAGTAAGGGAGCAGTTCTTC	CAISLAGVREQFF
TRBV7-3	13	-	-	TRBJ1-1	TGTGCCAGCAGTTTACAGAAGAACACTGAAGCTTTCTTT	CASSLQKNTEAFF
TRBV27	14	-	-	TRBJ2-7	TGTGCCAGCAGTTTTAAGGAGTGGGGCTACGAGCAGTACTTC	CASSFKEWGYEQYF
TRBV2	14	-	-	TRBJ2-5	TGTGCCAGCAGTCCGGCCCCAGGAGGAGAGACCCAGTACTTC	CASSPAPGGETQYF
TRBV19	15	TRBD2	-	TRBJ2-5	TGTGCCAGTAGCCTAGCGGGAGGGCTGGTAGAGACCCAGTACTTC	CASSLAGGLVETQYF
TRBV19	12	-	-	TRBJ2-3	TGTGCCAGTAGTCCCTTGGGAGATACGCAGTATTTT	CASSPLGDTQYF
TRBV5-1	15	TRBD1	-	TRBJ2-7	TGCGCCAGCAGCTTGGGGGACAGGGATTTTTACGAGCAGTACTTC	CASSLGDRDFYEQYF
TRBV28	13	-	-	TRBJ1-1	TGTGCCAGCAGTTCCCCAGACGTGACTGAAGCTTTCTTT	CASSSPDVTEAFF
TRBV30	12	-	-	TRBJ1-1	TGTGCCTGGAGCATCCTGAACACTGAAGCTTTCTTT	CAWSILNTEAFF
TRBV6-5	16	-	-	TRBJ1-3	TGTGCCAGCAGTTACTCCGGGGAAATCGCTGGAAACACCATATATTTT	CASSYSGEIAGNTIYF
TRBV5-1	15	-	-	TRBJ2-3	TGCGCCAGCAGCTCCCGGCCGGATGGCACAGATACGCAGTATTTT	CASSSRPDGTDTQYF
TRBV2	13	-	-	TRBJ1-3	TGTGCCAGCATGAAGACGGCTGGAAACACCATATATTTT	CASMKTAGNTIYF
TRBV5-1	14	-	-	TRBJ1-2	TGCGCCAGCAGCTGGGGAGAGAGGGGATATGGCTACACCTTC	CASSWGERGYGYTF
TRBV28	13	TRBD1	-	TRBJ1-2	TGTGCCAGCAGAGGGACAGGGGTTATTCTCTACACCTTC	CASRGTGVILYTF
TRBV6-6	12	TRBD1	-	TRBJ2-5	TGTGCCACAAAGGGGACAGAAGAGACCCAGTACTTC	CATKGTEETQYF
TRBV21-1	17	-	-	TRBJ2-1	TGTGCCAGCAGCAACTCCGGGACTAGCGGGAGGCCCCATGAGCAGTTCTTC	CASSNSGTSGRPHEQFF
TRBV4-1	14	-	-	TRBJ1-4	TGCGCCAGCAGCTTGGGACCCCCGGGGGAAAAACTGTTTTTT	CASSLGPPGEKLFF
TRBV5-6	14	-	-	TRBJ2-1	TGTGCCAGCAGGAGTCAGGGCGTCTACAATGAGCAGTTCTTC	CASRSQGVYNEQFF
TRBV6-6	13	-	-	TRBJ1-2	TGTGCCAGCAGGACCACAGGGAATTCTGGCTACACCTTC	CASRTTGNSGYTF
TRBV11-2	18	TRBD2	-	TRBJ2-3	TGTGCCAGCAGCCGACCGGGAGTGGGAGGGCCTTTTACAGATACGCAGTATTTT	CASSRPGVGGPFTDTQYF
TRBV5-6	14	TRBD1	-	TRBJ2-7	TGTGCCAGCAGCGTTCTCGACAGGGTCCACGAGCAGTACTTC	CASSVLDRVHEQYF
TRBV5-1	12	-	-	TRBJ1-4	TGCGCCAGCAGCTTGGAATCCGAAAAACTGTTTTTT	CASSLESEKLFF
TRBV6-1	14	TRBD1	-	TRBJ1-2	TGTGCCAGCAGCGTGACAGGGATGAACTATGGCTACACCTTC	CASSVTGMNYGYTF
TRBV27	15	-	-	TRBJ1-4	TGTGCCAGCAGTTTAAAGGCAGCCTATAATGAAAAACTGTTTTTT	CASSLKAAYNEKLFF
TRBV7-3	14	-	few	TRBJ2-3	TGTGCCAGCAGCTTAACGACTAGCACAGATACGCAGTATTTT	CASSLTTSTDTQYF
TRBV6-5	15	TRBD1	-	TRBJ2-7	TGTGCCAGCCGATCCCGGGACAGGGGCTCCTACGAGCAGTACTTC	CASRSRDRGSYEQYF
TRBV7-9	14	-	-	TRBJ2-2	TGTGCCAGCAGCTTGGTTGGGACAAGCGGGGAGCTGTTTTTT	CASSLVGTSGELFF